This T cell receptor (beta chain) was sequenced during a study of blood T cell repertoires in COVID-19. This CDR3 is built from 13 residues. Germline loops: CDR1 LNHNV, CDR2 YYDKDF (reference sequence). The V and J ends lost 5 bases and 10 bases respectively, with 15 bases between them. Cohorts were determined from participant-reported clinical history. The study counted Cohort 3 donors as recovered given two negative PCRs, clearance, or symptom resolution. The table came from immunoSEQ multiplex PCR; TCRdb's copy has only in-frame clones and leaves some out. The repertoire holds fewer than 300,000 clones, with 90% as singletons.

The rearrangement uses TRBV15 and TRBJ2-1, with D perhaps matching TRBD2 (6 bases). Material: PBMCs or T cells enriched from blood (not recorded which). The TCR sequence derives from a woman younger than 45 who had recovered from COVID-19. The CDR3 here is CATSGRLEGEQFF. CDR3 bases: TGTGCCACCAGCGGCCGACTAGAGGGGGAGCAGTTCTTC.